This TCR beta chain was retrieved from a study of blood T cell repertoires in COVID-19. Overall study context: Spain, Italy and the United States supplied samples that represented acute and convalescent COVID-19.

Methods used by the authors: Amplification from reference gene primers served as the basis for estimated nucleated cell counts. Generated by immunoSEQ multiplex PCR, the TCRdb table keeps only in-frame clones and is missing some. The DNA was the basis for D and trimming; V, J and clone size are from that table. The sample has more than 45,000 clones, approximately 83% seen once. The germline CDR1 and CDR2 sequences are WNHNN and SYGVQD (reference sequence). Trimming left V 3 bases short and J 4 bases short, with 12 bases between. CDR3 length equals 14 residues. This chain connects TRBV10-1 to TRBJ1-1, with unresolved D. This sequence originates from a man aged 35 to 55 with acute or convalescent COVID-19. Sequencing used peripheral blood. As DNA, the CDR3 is TGCGCCAGCAGTGACCCCACAAGGAGCACTGAAGCTTTCTTT. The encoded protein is CASSDPTRSTEAFF.